Below, one TCR beta chain is given with its context. Per germline, CDR1 MNHNS and CDR2 SASEGT. The germline V and J ends were trimmed by 4 bases and 2 bases, with 9 bases remaining between them. CDR3 length: 14 residues. The sample comes from a study of blood T cell dynamics during melanoma immunotherapy. Study summary: Standard first-line treatment here was pembrolizumab or nivolumab plus ipilimumab in metastatic melanoma.

Profiling relied on immunoSEQ multiplex PCR, and the TCRdb table lists in-frame clones only, not all of them. The repertoire holds roughly 10,000 clones, with less than 90% as singletons. Time point meaning: week 3, after first cycle of checkpoint inhibitor. Apart from a couple of fast progressors, RECIST 1.1 response was judged 12 weeks post-infusion. Patients with prior systemic cancer treatment, concomitant immunosuppressants, or other active malignancies were excluded. The specimen was blood, collected from a patient treated with checkpoint blockade. This TCR derives from a human donor with melanoma. The J gene is TRBJ1-3, the V gene TRBV6-1, with D tentatively TRBD1 (5 bases). The CDR3 loop reads CASSVSRAGNTIYF. Written as DNA, the CDR3 is TGTGCCAGCAGTGTCTCCAGGGCTGGAAACACCATATATTTT.